One and the same sample provided the 27 T cell receptor beta chains below, sequenced in a study of blood T cell repertoires in COVID-19. Clones were sequenced by immunoSEQ multiplex PCR, and TCRdb holds only the in-frame ones, with some missing. The data hold hundreds of thousands of clones, with 80% to 90% observed a single time. Specimen: peripheral blood. The receptor source for this set is a woman in her 70s with COVID-19, enrolled during active disease.

The chain employs TRBV28 and TRBJ2-7; 7 nucleotides line up with TRBD2. Per germline, CDR1 MDHEN and CDR2 SYDVKM. J gave up 1 base and V 1 base, and 4 bases lay outside the gene matches. The CDR3 length is 15 residues. The CDR3 DNA sequence: TGTGCCAGCAGTTTATCTTGGCGGGAGTCCTACGAGCAGTACTTC. Its protein product is CASSLSWRESYEQYF.

This clone was seen a few times. The chain carries TRBV27 and TRBJ2-7; 7 bases align to TRBD1. The CDR3 is made up of 13 amino acids. J gave up 4 bases and V 3 bases, and 3 bases lay outside the gene matches. CDR1 is MNHEY, CDR2 SMNVEV, per germline (reference sequence). The CDR3 protein is CASSFGTAYEQYF. The CDR3 nucleotides read TGTGCCAGCAGTTTCGGGACAGCTTACGAGCAGTACTTC.

V gene TRBV9 combines with J gene TRBJ1-6, with D possibly matching TRBD1 (6 bases). The V end was cut by 3 bases, the J end by 7 bases, with 14 bases between. CDR3 length: 15 amino acids. The germline gives CDR1 SGDLS, CDR2 YYNGEE. This CDR3 reads CASSGTGSGNSPLHF. In DNA form, the CDR3 reads TGTGCCAGCAGCGGAACAGGGTCCGGGAATTCACCCCTCCACTTT.

The chain uses TRBV13 and TRBJ1-1; D is undetermined. The CDR3 sequence is 13 residues long. Germline lookup yields CDR1 PRHDT and CDR2 FYEKMQ (reference sequence). V was clipped by 2 bases and J by 2 bases, with 6 bases between them. The CDR3 nucleotides read TGTGCCAGCAGCTTAATGAGTAACACTGAAGCTTTCTTT. It codes for CASSLMSNTEAFF.

The chain employs TRBV29-1 and TRBJ1-2; D perhaps matches TRBD1 (6 bases). CDR3 length: 17 amino acids. The germline V gene has CDR1 SQVTM and CDR2 ANQGSEA. Trimming stripped 1 base from V and 0 bases from J, with 18 bases between. The CDR3 here is CSVEGEGQGPTNYGYTF. The CDR3 nucleotides are TGCAGCGTTGAAGGGGAAGGCCAGGGGCCCACTAACTATGGCTACACCTTC.

This chain connects TRBV5-1 to TRBJ1-1, with 7 positions matching TRBD1. CDR3 length: 13 residues. Germline CDR1 and CDR2: SGHRS and YFSETQ. The V and J ends lost 4 bases and 11 bases, in that order; junction bases with no gene match: 11. The CDR3 is CASSPMGQSSAFF. The DNA for the CDR3 is TGCGCCAGCAGCCCAATGGGACAGTCGAGCGCTTTCTTT.

This clone has a handful of counts. The chain carries TRBV10-3 and TRBJ1-2; D possibly corresponds to TRBD1 (5 bases). Germline V gene sequence: CDR1 ENHRY, CDR2 SYGVKD. The length of the CDR3 is 11 residues. V was shortened by 6 bases and J by 8 bases, with 10 bases between the two germline ends. The CDR3 loop is CAIRDSEGYTF. The DNA of the CDR3 is TGTGCCATCAGAGACAGTGAAGGCTACACCTTC.

This clone was picked up one time. V usage is TRBV5-8 and J usage is TRBJ2-3, with TRBD2 matching over 9 bases. V lost 1 base, J lost 3 bases, and 6 bases stayed unmatched. Germline V gene lookup returns CDR1 SGHTS and CDR2 YDEGEE. CDR3 size: 16 residues. CDR3: CASSLRGGALTDTQYF. In DNA, the CDR3 is TGTGCCAGCAGCTTGCGCGGGGGGGCTCTGACAGATACGCAGTATTTT.

V and J are TRBV30 and TRBJ2-7; D is perhaps TRBD1 (6 bases). Germline CDR1 is GTSNPN and CDR2 is SVGIG (reference sequence). CDR3 length: 12 amino acids. With 4 bases removed from V and 9 bases from J, the gap between germline ends came to 16 bases. The DNA of the CDR3 is TGTGCCTGGAACCGACAGGCCCAGGGGCAGTACTTC. This translates into CAWNRQAQGQYF.

The genes are TRBV3-1 (or the pseudogene TRBV3-2) and TRBJ2-4; TRBD2 agrees at 7 bases. This CDR3 comprises 16 residues. Unmatched junction bases numbered 6, after V lost 0 bases and J lost 4 bases. CDR1 is LGHDT and CDR2 is YNNKEL in the germline V gene (reference sequence). CDR3 in DNA: TGTGCCAGCAGCCAAGAGGGGGGGTTAAGGAAAAACATTCAGTACTTC. It encodes CASSQEGGLRKNIQYF.

As for this clone: At the DNA level, this CDR3 is encoded by other sequences in the same sample as well. The chain joins TRBV3-1 (or the pseudogene TRBV3-2) to TRBJ1-2; 7 bases fit TRBD1. There are 15 residues in the CDR3. V shed 0 bases and J 0 bases; nucleotides not matched to a gene: 1. CDR1 is LGHDT and CDR2 is YNNKEL in the germline V gene (reference sequence). CDR3 loop: CASSQEGTANYGYTF. Here the CDR3 DNA reads TGTGCCAGCAGCCAAGAGGGGACAGCTAACTATGGCTACACCTTC.

J is TRBJ1-2 and V is TRBV5-6; tentatively, D is TRBD1 (5 bases). The V gene's germline CDR1 is SGHDT and CDR2 YYEEEE. Trimming took off 1 base at V and 8 bases at J, with 21 bases between the two ends. This CDR3 spans 16 amino acids. In nucleotides, the CDR3 is TGTGCCAGCAGCTTGTATGACCAGGGCCTACCCCTGGGCTACACCTTC. As protein: CASSLYDQGLPLGYTF.

The rearrangement uses TRBV7-9 and TRBJ1-1; D is uncertain. There are 13 residues in the CDR3. The germline V gene encodes CDR1 SEHNR and CDR2 FQNEAQ (reference sequence). Trimming stripped 8 bases from V and 7 bases from J, with 17 bases between. The CDR3 sequence is CASVSRAGLEAFF. The CDR3 nucleotides are TGTGCCAGCGTATCGAGGGCGGGCCTTGAAGCTTTCTTT.

The gene calls are TRBV18 and TRBJ1-1; D gene ambiguous. V shed 3 bases and J shed 0 bases, with 11 bases lying between them. The CDR3 covers 15 residues. Germline V lookup: CDR1 KGHSH, CDR2 LQKENI. As DNA, the CDR3 is TGTGCCAGCTCACCGGATGAGGGTTTGAACACTGAAGCTTTCTTT. This translates into CASSPDEGLNTEAFF.

The J gene is TRBJ2-1, the V gene TRBV9; D not certain. V gave up 7 bases and J gave up 3 bases, with 11 bases separating them. This CDR3 is built from 13 residues. Looked up from germline, CDR1 is SGDLS and CDR2 is YYNGEE. The CDR3 reads CASGDRDYNEQFF. The CDR3 region has the DNA TGTGCCAGCGGCGACCGAGACTACAATGAGCAGTTCTTC.

The chain joins TRBV12-3 or TRBV12-4 to TRBJ1-1; 9 positions agree with TRBD1. The junction had 7 bases not matched to a gene; V was cut back by 8 bases and J by 6 bases. This CDR3 comprises 13 residues. The CDR3 spells CASRGQGLSEAFF. DNA for the CDR3: TGTGCCAGCCGGGGACAGGGTTTATCTGAAGCTTTCTTT.

The J gene is TRBJ2-3, the V gene TRBV9; D uncertain. The CDR3 covers 13 residues. The V end was cut by 3 bases, the J end by 5 bases, with 10 bases between. Germline CDR1 SGDLS, CDR2 YYNGEE. As DNA, the CDR3 is TGTGCCAGCAGCGATCGACCAGGAGATACGCAGTATTTT. This gives the protein CASSDRPGDTQYF.

The chain carries TRBV28 and TRBJ2-7; 7 nucleotides match TRBD2. Germline V CDR1 and CDR2: MDHEN, SYDVKM. Germline trimming cut 6 bases from V and 2 bases from J; bases unmatched to any gene: 7. The CDR3 runs 14 residues. CDR3 nucleotides: TGTGCCAGCAGCCCCCAGGCGGGGGCCTACGAGCAGTACTTC. This encodes CASSPQAGAYEQYF.

This rearrangement joins TRBV19 to TRBJ1-4, with D uncertain. In germline, CDR1 is LNHDA, CDR2 SQIVND (reference sequence). V lost 5 bases and J 3 bases, leaving 16 bases between the germline ends. The CDR3 sequence is 16 residues long. The CDR3 sequence: CASSRDRTGPNEKLFF. As DNA, the CDR3 is TGTGCCAGTAGTCGGGATCGTACTGGGCCTAATGAAAAACTGTTTTTT.

This chain joins TRBV9 and TRBJ1-3; D is uncertain. The CDR3 runs to 13 residues. V was shortened by 0 bases and J by 3 bases, with 4 bases between the two germline ends. The germline V gene has CDR1 SGDLS and CDR2 YYNGEE. CDR3 DNA: TGTGCCAGCAGCGTAGGAGTTGGAAACACCATATATTTT. Protein: CASSVGVGNTIYF.

This clone was seen a single time. The V gene is TRBV5-1, the J gene TRBJ1-6, with 11 positions matching TRBD1. There are 14 residues in the CDR3. V was clipped by 4 bases and J by 7 bases; unmatched bases: 1. Germline CDR1 SGHRS, CDR2 YFSETQ. The CDR3 sequence: CASSGTGGNSPLHF. The CDR3 DNA reads TGCGCCAGCAGCGGGACAGGGGGAAATTCACCCCTCCACTTT.

This clone was counted a single time. V and J are TRBV10-1 and TRBJ2-7, with D perhaps TRBD1 (5 bases). The CDR3 loop spans 12 amino acids. Per germline, CDR1 WNHNN and CDR2 SYGVQD (reference sequence). V lost 5 bases and J lost 4, with 9 bases in between. The CDR3, as DNA: TGCGCCAGCAGTAAAGACAGATACGAGCAGTACTTC. This codes for CASSKDRYEQYF.

A few counts support this clone. The CDR3: CATSDPGTAAFF. The CDR3, as DNA: TGTGCCACCAGTGACCCCGGGACAGCCGCTTTCTTT. The chain combines TRBV24-1 with TRBJ1-1, with 7 bases aligning to TRBD1. Germline assignment: CDR1 KGHDR and CDR2 SFDVKD. The V gene end was trimmed by 4 bases and the J gene end by 11 bases; junction bases not matched to a gene: 6. This CDR3 is 12 amino acids long.

The gene calls are TRBV5-5 and TRBJ1-5; the D gene is possibly TRBD1 (5 bases). CDR3 length equals 13 residues. The germline V gene has CDR1 SGHKS and CDR2 YYEKEE (reference sequence). Trimming left V 0 bases short and J 7 bases short, with 8 bases between. The CDR3 here is CASSLAGGQPQHF. The CDR3 DNA reads as TGTGCCAGCAGCTTGGCCGGGGGGCAGCCCCAGCATTTT.

The chain uses TRBV9 and TRBJ1-1, with D possibly matching TRBD1 (5 bases). Germline CDR1 SGDLS, CDR2 YYNGEE. The CDR3 totals 15 residues. Trimming pared 0 bases from V and 3 bases from J, leaving 12 bases between. Here the CDR3 reads CASSVGGAPDTEAFF. CDR3 coding DNA: TGTGCCAGCAGCGTAGGTGGGGCGCCAGACACTGAAGCTTTCTTT.

This clone was counted only a few times. This chain joins TRBV5-1 and TRBJ2-5; TRBD2 is a possible D gene (6 bases). The germline gives CDR1 SGHRS, CDR2 YFSETQ. The CDR3 sequence is 14 residues long. The germline V and J ends were trimmed by 0 bases and 5 bases, with 11 bases remaining between them. CDR3 in amino acids: CASSLGAGLETQYF. The DNA of the CDR3 is TGCGCCAGCAGCTTGGGGGCGGGGCTGGAGACCCAGTACTTC. The variable domain in full, with the rest retrieved from reference TRBV5-1 and TRBJ2-5, is KAGVTQTPRYLIKTRGQQVTLSCSPISGHRSVSWYQQTPGQGLQFLFEYFSETQRNKGNFPGRFSGRQFSNSRSEMNVSTLELGDSALYLCASSLGAGLETQYFGPGTRLLVL.

V is TRBV5-1 and J is TRBJ1-3; 8 bases are a match to TRBD1. Looked up from germline, CDR1 is SGHRS and CDR2 is YFSETQ. V shed 0 bases, J shed 7 bases, and the junction held 9 bases outside the gene matches. The CDR3 length is 16 residues. Here the CDR3 reads CASSLEGQAVWNTIYF. In nucleotides, the CDR3 is TGCGCCAGCAGCTTGGAGGGACAGGCGGTCTGGAACACCATATATTTT.